A selection of T cell receptor beta chains follows, all from one sample in a study of T cells in Graves' hyperthyroidism and ophthalmopathy. TCRdb reprocessed the multiplex PCR reads via MiXCR and lists one record per CDR3 protein. The sample has 450,000 to 650,000 distinct CDR3 sequences; over 12% are singletons. The material sequenced was blood. The receptors stem from a woman aged 18-29 years with Graves' ophthalmopathy. CDR3s include the opening cysteine and the closing phenylalanine or tryptophan. Each record gives: clone size, J gene, D gene, V gene, CDR3 DNA, CDR3 protein. A D gene is named only where the DNA matches it firmly. Not all rows give a size; the values are once, few, many and, for expanded clones, a class.

many	TRBJ2-3	-	TRBV20-1	TGCAGTGCTAGAGAGCGCGCAGATACGCAGTATTTT	CSARERADTQYF
many	TRBJ2-5	-	TRBV28	TGTGCCAGCAGTCAGCGGACAGTCCAAGAGACCCAGTACTTC	CASSQRTVQETQYF
-	TRBJ1-2	-	TRBV6-1	TGTGCCAGCAGAAAGGACACCTCTAACTATGGCTACACCTTC	CASRKDTSNYGYTF
-	TRBJ2-2	-	TRBV29-1	TGCAGCGTTGAAAAACGGGGGGCTGACACCGGGGAGCTGTTTTTT	CSVEKRGADTGELFF
few	TRBJ1-2	TRBD1	TRBV28	TGTGCCAGTATCCAGGGGGCCGAGTATGGCTACACCTTC	CASIQGAEYGYTF
many	TRBJ1-4	-	TRBV6-2/TRBV6-3	TGTGCCAGCAGTTACCCGCCGCAGGGTGGGAGTGAAAAACTGTTTTTT	CASSYPPQGGSEKLFF
many	TRBJ1-1	TRBD1	TRBV29-1	TGCAGCGTTACTGGGACAGGGAGGGTGAACACTGAAGCTTTCTTT	CSVTGTGRVNTEAFF
-	TRBJ2-7	TRBD2	TRBV3-1	TGTGCCAGCAGCCAAAGCGGGGACCAGCAGTACTTC	CASSQSGDQQYF
many	TRBJ2-7	-	TRBV6-1	TGTGCCAGCATCCATTCGGGCAGGGGCCTCTACGAGCAGTACTTC	CASIHSGRGLYEQYF
-	TRBJ2-3	-	TRBV5-4	TGTGCCAGCAGCTCGCCTCCTGTCAGCACAGATACGCAGTATTTT	CASSSPPVSTDTQYF
-	TRBJ2-7	-	TRBV12-3/TRBV12-4	TGTGCCTGCAGTTTAGGGATTCGGTACGGGCAGTACTTC	CACSLGIRYGQYF
-	TRBJ2-1	-	TRBV6-5	TGTGCCAGCAGTTATCGACCAGCGAGGGGGTACAATGAGCAGTTCTTC	CASSYRPARGYNEQFF
many	TRBJ2-1	TRBD1	TRBV28	TGTGCCAGCAGTCCCGATTTCCTTTACAGGGGGCGCGTTCGGAATGAGCAGTTCTTC	CASSPDFLYRGRVRNEQFF
-	TRBJ2-2	TRBD2	TRBV7-3	TGTGCCAGCAGGCTAGCGGGGGACGGGGAGCTGTTTTTT	CASRLAGDGELFF
-	TRBJ2-2	-	TRBV19	TGTGCCAGTAGTATGTATCCCAACACCGGGGAGCTGTTTTTT	CASSMYPNTGELFF
many	TRBJ2-7	TRBD2	TRBV4-1	TGCGCCAGCAGCCAAGGAACGGGAGGGACCCTCGTGCAGTACTTC	CASSQGTGGTLVQYF
few	TRBJ2-7	TRBD2	TRBV4-2	TGTGCCAGCAGCCAAGAGGGGGACTACATGGAGGAGCAGTACTTC	CASSQEGDYMEEQYF
few	TRBJ1-2	TRBD1	TRBV9	TGTGCCAGCAGCGTAGCGACCGGACAGGGTCGCGGCTACACCTTC	CASSVATGQGRGYTF
many	TRBJ2-7	-	TRBV30	TGTGCCTGGGTGGAGGGGAGGGAGCAGTACTTC	CAWVEGREQYF
-	TRBJ2-6	-	TRBV5-8	TGTGCCAGCAGCCCTACTGTTACCTCTGGGGCCAACGTCCTGACTTTC	CASSPTVTSGANVLTF
-	TRBJ1-1	-	TRBV3-1	TGTGCCAGCAGCCAAGTTCAGCTCATGCACACTAAAGCTTTCTTT	CASSQVQLMHTKAFF
-	TRBJ2-7	TRBD1	TRBV11-3	TGTGCCAGCAGCTTAGGGGCCGGGACAGGGCTCGAGCAGTACTTC	CASSLGAGTGLEQYF
-	TRBJ2-1	-	TRBV4-1	TGCGCCAGCAGCCAAGTAGCCAGGGGAGGGCAGTTCTTC	CASSQVARGGQFF
-	TRBJ2-7	-	TRBV5-6	TGTGCCAGCAGCGACGGACAGCACGAGCAGTACTTC	CASSDGQHEQYF
many	TRBJ1-5	-	TRBV28	TGTGCCACCCGGGGGTACTATAGCAATCAGCCCCAGCATTTT	CATRGYYSNQPQHF
many	TRBJ2-7	-	TRBV28	TGTGCCAGCAGTAATCTCAACATAGCCTACGAGCAGTACTTC	CASSNLNIAYEQYF
-	TRBJ1-4	-	TRBV19	TGTGCCAGTAGTATAGTTCCAGGGGCCGTTGAAAAACTGTTTTTT	CASSIVPGAVEKLFF
few	TRBJ2-7	-	TRBV20-1	TGCAGTGCTAGAGAAGGTGCCGTACGGGAGCAGTACTTC	CSAREGAVREQYF
many	TRBJ2-2	-	TRBV29-1	TGCAGCGTGGGCGCGGCTGCGAACACCGGGGAGCTGTTTTTT	CSVGAAANTGELFF
many	TRBJ1-1	-	TRBV30	TGTGCCTGGAGTGTTAGGAGAGGGGTGAACACTGAAGCTTTCTTT	CAWSVRRGVNTEAFF
many	TRBJ2-7	-	TRBV24-1	TGTGCCACCAGTGATTGTTGTGGGGGGGCCGATCGCGACGAGCAGTACTTC	CATSDCCGGADRDEQYF
-	TRBJ2-1	-	TRBV5-4	TGTGCCAGCAGCTTCGACTATCACTCCTACAATGAGCAGTTCTTC	CASSFDYHSYNEQFF
few	TRBJ2-7	TRBD2	TRBV3-1	TGTGCCAGCAGCCAAGCGACTAGCGAGGACTCCTACGAGCAGTACTTC	CASSQATSEDSYEQYF
many	TRBJ1-2	-	TRBV7-8	TGTGCCAGCAGCTTAGCGGGACCCCAGGGCTATGGCTACACCTTC	CASSLAGPQGYGYTF
many	TRBJ2-7	-	TRBV6-6	TGTGCCAGCAGTTACCCCCCTGAATCCTACGAGCAGTACTTC	CASSYPPESYEQYF
many	TRBJ1-6	-	TRBV6-1	TGTGCCAGCAGACCCGGGGGGCTGAATTCACCCCTCCACTTT	CASRPGGLNSPLHF
-	TRBJ1-2	-	TRBV6-1	TGTGCCAGCAGTTCCCTACGGAACTATGGCTACACCTTC	CASSSLRNYGYTF
many	TRBJ1-2	-	TRBV28	TGTGCCAGCAGCCTCGAGCCGGGCTATGGCTACACCTTC	CASSLEPGYGYTF
many	TRBJ1-2	TRBD1	TRBV27	TGTGCCAGCAGTTCGCGGGGAATGGGACAGTATGGCTACACCTTC	CASSSRGMGQYGYTF
many	TRBJ2-3	-	TRBV7-2	TGTGCCAGCAGCTCGAACCTCAGGGGGGTAGATACGCAGTATTTT	CASSSNLRGVDTQYF
many	TRBJ1-1	TRBD1	TRBV7-2	TGTGCCAGCAGCTTCCAACAGGGGGCAGGGAACACTGAAGCTTTCTTT	CASSFQQGAGNTEAFF
many	TRBJ2-1	TRBD2	TRBV27	TGTGCCAGCAGTTTCGGGACTAACAATGAGCAGTTCTTC	CASSFGTNNEQFF